This passage covers 21 T cell receptor beta chains from one sample sequenced in a study of early T cells in non-severe SARS-CoV-2 infection. TCRdb fed the 5' RACE reads into MiXCR, producing one record per CDR3 protein. The sample has roughly 60,000 distinct CDR3 sequences, about 7.7% seen once; the top ten hold about 3.3%. What was sequenced was whole blood. The source of these receptors is an adult who was a healthcare worker with PCR-confirmed SARS-CoV-2 infection or an uninfected control (not recorded which).

This clonotype was found many times. The chain joins TRBV30 to TRBJ2-2; D gene ambiguous. Germline V gives CDR1 GTSNPN, CDR2 SVGIG (reference sequence). Deletions cut 1 base from V and 2 bases from J, with 8 bases between. The CDR3 totals 14 residues. The CDR3 DNA reads as TGTGCCTGGAGTGCAGCACTCAACACCGGGGAGCTGTTTTTT. It specifies CAWSAALNTGELFF. Supplemented by reference TRBV30 and TRBJ2-2, the full variable domain reads SQTIHQWPATLVQPVGSPLSLECTVEGTSNPNLYWYRQAAGRGLQLLFYSVGIGQISSEVPQNLSASRPQDRQFILSSKKLLLSDSGFYLCAWSAALNTGELFFGEGSRLTVL.

V usage is TRBV5-1 and J usage is TRBJ2-3; possibly TRBD1 or TRBD2 for D (5 bases each). The CDR3 covers 14 residues. Trimming shortened V by 3 bases and J by 5 bases, and 13 bases separated the two germline ends. The germline gives CDR1 SGHRS, CDR2 YFSETQ. CDR3 nucleotide sequence: TGCGCCAGCAGCTACCGAGGGGAAGGAGATACGCAGTATTTT. It translates to CASSYRGEGDTQYF.

This clonotype was detected a few times. This chain joins TRBV30 and TRBJ1-1, with D unclear. Trimming shortened V by 2 bases and J by 5 bases, and 12 bases separated the two germline ends. The CDR3 loop spans 13 amino acids. The germline CDR1 and CDR2 sequences are GTSNPN and SVGIG (reference sequence). Here the CDR3 DNA reads TGTGCCTGGAGTAGAAAGGGAATGACTGAAGCTTTCTTT. Translated: CAWSRKGMTEAFF.

V is TRBV2 and J is TRBJ2-1; D might be TRBD1 or TRBD2, each matching 5 bases. There are 15 residues in the CDR3. Between the trimmed V and J ends, which lost 9 bases and 6 bases, there was a span of 21 bases. Germline V CDR1 and CDR2: SNHLY, FYNNEI. The CDR3 here is CASRSRTSAGNEQFF. CDR3 sequence (DNA): TGTGCCAGTAGGTCGCGGACATCTGCGGGCAATGAGCAGTTCTTC.

The J gene is TRBJ2-2, the V gene TRBV12-3 or TRBV12-4; the D gene is possibly TRBD1 (5 bases). V was trimmed by 5 bases and J by 3 bases, leaving 7 bases between them. The CDR3 contains 13 residues. The CDR3 coding sequence is TGTGCCAGCAGTATACAGGACACCGGGGAGCTGTTTTTT. As protein: CASSIQDTGELFF.

By share, this clonotype counts as medium-sized (0.01 to 0.1%). The V call is TRBV30, the J call TRBJ2-3; a weak D match, TRBD2 (5 bases). Looked up from germline, CDR1 is GTSNPN and CDR2 is SVGIG (reference sequence). Trimming stripped 2 bases from V and 6 bases from J, with 12 bases between. The CDR3 length is 13 residues. The CDR3 loop reads CAWSQRERDTQYF. In DNA, the CDR3 is TGTGCCTGGAGTCAAAGGGAGCGGGATACGCAGTATTTT.

This clonotype was counted ten times or more. The J gene is TRBJ2-6, the V gene TRBV18; tentative D call: TRBD2 (5 bases). This CDR3 is 16 amino acids long. Germline assignment: CDR1 KGHSH and CDR2 LQKENI. V was cut by 3 bases and J by 2 bases, with 11 bases left in between. Written as DNA, the CDR3 is TGTGCCAGCTCACCTCCCCGGGGAACTGGGGCCAACGTCCTGACTTTC. Protein product: CASSPPRGTGANVLTF.

This clonotype was detected only a few times. The chain couples TRBV7-9 to TRBJ2-4, with TRBD2 matching 7 bases. V shed 8 bases and J 8 bases; nucleotides not matched to a gene: 9. The CDR3 covers 13 residues. Germline V gene lookup returns CDR1 SEHNR and CDR2 FQNEAQ (reference sequence). The CDR3 DNA is TGTGCCAGCGGCCCCGGGACTACTTACATTCAGTACTTC. Its protein is CASGPGTTYIQYF.

This clonotype has just a few counts. V gene TRBV5-1 combines with J gene TRBJ2-7, with D uncertain. Germline V CDR1 and CDR2: SGHRS, YFSETQ. The CDR3 is 15 amino acids. With 0 bases removed from V and 1 base from J, the gap between germline ends came to 11 bases. This CDR3 is CASSLEPQTSYEQYF. CDR3 bases: TGCGCCAGCAGCTTGGAGCCACAGACTTCCTACGAGCAGTACTTC.

This rearrangement joins TRBV5-1 to TRBJ1-3; no clear D. Germline CDR1 and CDR2: SGHRS and YFSETQ. The length of the CDR3 is 13 residues. V was clipped by 3 bases and J by 0 bases, with 4 bases between them. The CDR3 loop is CASSYTSGNTIYF. The CDR3 DNA reads as TGCGCCAGCAGCTACACCTCTGGAAACACCATATATTTT.

The rearrangement uses TRBV29-1 and TRBJ2-2, with TRBD1 identical over 7 bases. The CDR3 loop spans 14 amino acids. The germline V gene has CDR1 SQVTM and CDR2 ANQGSEA. The junction had 6 bases not matched to a gene; V was cut back by 4 bases and J by 4 bases. CDR3 loop: CSVVRTGATGELFF. CDR3 DNA sequence: TGCAGCGTTGTCAGGACAGGCGCCACCGGGGAGCTGTTTTTT.

This rearrangement joins TRBV15 to TRBJ1-3; D is unclear. There are 16 residues in the CDR3. V was clipped by 0 bases and J by 0 bases, with 9 bases between them. Germline-derived CDR1 and CDR2 are LNHNV and YYDKDF (reference sequence). The DNA of the CDR3 is TGTGCCACCAGCAGAGATTATGCGAGCTCTGGAAACACCATATATTTT. Translation gives CATSRDYASSGNTIYF.

This clonotype was picked up many times. The CDR3 nucleotides read TGCGCCAGCGGACCCGGCGGGAGGGCATCCTACGAGCAGTACTTC. This gives the protein CASGPGGRASYEQYF. The rearrangement uses TRBV10-2 and TRBJ2-7; 9 positions match TRBD2. The J segment lost 1 base and the V segment lost 8 bases, leaving 9 bases of the junction unmatched. Looked up from germline, CDR1 is WSHSY and CDR2 is SAAADI. The CDR3 is 15 residues long.

This clonotype occurred many times. CDR3 sequence: CASSVGPGDGTGELFF. DNA for the CDR3: TGTGCCAGCAGCGTAGGGCCGGGGGACGGCACCGGGGAGCTGTTTTTT. The chain is built from TRBV9 and TRBJ2-2, with D maybe TRBD2 (6 bases). The V gene lost 0 bases and the J gene lost 4 bases, with 13 bases spanning the gap. CDR1 is SGDLS and CDR2 is YYNGEE in the germline V gene. The CDR3 length is 16 residues.

Many counts were recorded for this clonotype. This sequence joins TRBV5-4 and TRBJ2-1; D might be TRBD1 (5 bases). This CDR3 has 17 amino acids. Trimming stripped 0 bases from V and 2 bases from J, with 15 bases between. Germline V gene sequence: CDR1 SGHNT, CDR2 YYREEE (reference sequence). This CDR3 reads CASSLVGRPATYNEQFF. Written as DNA, the CDR3 is TGTGCCAGCAGCTTGGTGGGGCGTCCGGCTACCTACAATGAGCAGTTCTTC.

This clonotype was found many times. The rearrangement links TRBV6-7 to TRBJ2-1; possible D gene TRBD2, 7 bases. TRBV6-7 is reported as an ORF; its role is uncertain. The CDR3 covers 18 residues. V dropped 2 bases and J dropped 0 bases, with 17 bases sitting between them. CDR3 nucleotide sequence: TGTGCCAGCAGTTACAAGGGGGGGACTGGAAGCTCCTACAATGAGCAGTTCTTC. It is translated as CASSYKGGTGSSYNEQFF.

The chain combines TRBV25-1 with TRBJ2-7, with D possibly being TRBD2 (5 bases). The CDR3 covers 13 residues. Trimming shortened V by 7 bases and J by 2 bases, and 12 bases separated the two germline ends. Germline CDR1 and CDR2: MGHDK and SYGVNS. CDR3 protein: CASTFSGTYEQYF. The CDR3, as DNA: TGTGCCAGCACATTCTCCGGGACCTACGAGCAGTACTTC.

There are a few counts of this clonotype. J is TRBJ1-4 and V is TRBV5-1; D remains ambiguous. This CDR3 spans 13 amino acids. V lost 1 base and J 6 bases, leaving 7 bases between the germline ends. Germline V gene lookup returns CDR1 SGHRS and CDR2 YFSETQ. CDR3 coding DNA: TGCGCCAGCAGCTTGACGGGTTATGAAAAACTGTTTTTT. As protein: CASSLTGYEKLFF.

There are a few counts of this clonotype. V and J are TRBV5-1 and TRBJ2-1; tentatively, D is TRBD1 (9 bases). Germline loops: CDR1 SGHRS, CDR2 YFSETQ. The CDR3 spans 15 residues. With 5 bases removed from V and 9 bases from J, the gap between germline ends came to 21 bases. As DNA, the CDR3 is TGCGCCAGCAGTAGCGGGACAGGGCGGTCCGGTGAGCAGTTCTTC. Its translation: CASSSGTGRSGEQFF.

The V gene is TRBV18, the J gene TRBJ2-5; D perhaps matches TRBD1 (5 bases). V shed 4 bases and J shed 4 bases, with 13 bases lying between them. Germline CDR1 and CDR2: KGHSH and LQKENI. The CDR3 contains 14 residues. The CDR3 protein is CASSLDIRRETQYF. The CDR3 bases are TGTGCCAGCTCACTGGACATCAGGCGAGAGACCCAGTACTTC. The full variable domain, completed using reference TRBV18 and TRBJ2-5, is NAGVMQNPRHLVRRRGQEARLRCSPMKGHSHVYWYRQLPEEGLKFMVYLQKENIIDESGMPKERFSAEFPKEGPSILRIQQVVRGDSAAYFCASSLDIRRETQYFGPGTRLLVL.

This chain links TRBV20-1 with TRBJ2-1, with 10 nucleotides matching TRBD2. This CDR3 region has 15 residues. Looked up from germline, CDR1 is DFQATT and CDR2 is SNEGSKA (reference sequence). The J segment lost 6 bases and the V segment lost 6 bases, leaving 11 bases of the junction unmatched. The CDR3 loop reads CSAAQVASGSNEQFF. In DNA, the CDR3 is TGCAGTGCCGCACAAGTGGCTAGCGGGAGCAATGAGCAGTTCTTC.